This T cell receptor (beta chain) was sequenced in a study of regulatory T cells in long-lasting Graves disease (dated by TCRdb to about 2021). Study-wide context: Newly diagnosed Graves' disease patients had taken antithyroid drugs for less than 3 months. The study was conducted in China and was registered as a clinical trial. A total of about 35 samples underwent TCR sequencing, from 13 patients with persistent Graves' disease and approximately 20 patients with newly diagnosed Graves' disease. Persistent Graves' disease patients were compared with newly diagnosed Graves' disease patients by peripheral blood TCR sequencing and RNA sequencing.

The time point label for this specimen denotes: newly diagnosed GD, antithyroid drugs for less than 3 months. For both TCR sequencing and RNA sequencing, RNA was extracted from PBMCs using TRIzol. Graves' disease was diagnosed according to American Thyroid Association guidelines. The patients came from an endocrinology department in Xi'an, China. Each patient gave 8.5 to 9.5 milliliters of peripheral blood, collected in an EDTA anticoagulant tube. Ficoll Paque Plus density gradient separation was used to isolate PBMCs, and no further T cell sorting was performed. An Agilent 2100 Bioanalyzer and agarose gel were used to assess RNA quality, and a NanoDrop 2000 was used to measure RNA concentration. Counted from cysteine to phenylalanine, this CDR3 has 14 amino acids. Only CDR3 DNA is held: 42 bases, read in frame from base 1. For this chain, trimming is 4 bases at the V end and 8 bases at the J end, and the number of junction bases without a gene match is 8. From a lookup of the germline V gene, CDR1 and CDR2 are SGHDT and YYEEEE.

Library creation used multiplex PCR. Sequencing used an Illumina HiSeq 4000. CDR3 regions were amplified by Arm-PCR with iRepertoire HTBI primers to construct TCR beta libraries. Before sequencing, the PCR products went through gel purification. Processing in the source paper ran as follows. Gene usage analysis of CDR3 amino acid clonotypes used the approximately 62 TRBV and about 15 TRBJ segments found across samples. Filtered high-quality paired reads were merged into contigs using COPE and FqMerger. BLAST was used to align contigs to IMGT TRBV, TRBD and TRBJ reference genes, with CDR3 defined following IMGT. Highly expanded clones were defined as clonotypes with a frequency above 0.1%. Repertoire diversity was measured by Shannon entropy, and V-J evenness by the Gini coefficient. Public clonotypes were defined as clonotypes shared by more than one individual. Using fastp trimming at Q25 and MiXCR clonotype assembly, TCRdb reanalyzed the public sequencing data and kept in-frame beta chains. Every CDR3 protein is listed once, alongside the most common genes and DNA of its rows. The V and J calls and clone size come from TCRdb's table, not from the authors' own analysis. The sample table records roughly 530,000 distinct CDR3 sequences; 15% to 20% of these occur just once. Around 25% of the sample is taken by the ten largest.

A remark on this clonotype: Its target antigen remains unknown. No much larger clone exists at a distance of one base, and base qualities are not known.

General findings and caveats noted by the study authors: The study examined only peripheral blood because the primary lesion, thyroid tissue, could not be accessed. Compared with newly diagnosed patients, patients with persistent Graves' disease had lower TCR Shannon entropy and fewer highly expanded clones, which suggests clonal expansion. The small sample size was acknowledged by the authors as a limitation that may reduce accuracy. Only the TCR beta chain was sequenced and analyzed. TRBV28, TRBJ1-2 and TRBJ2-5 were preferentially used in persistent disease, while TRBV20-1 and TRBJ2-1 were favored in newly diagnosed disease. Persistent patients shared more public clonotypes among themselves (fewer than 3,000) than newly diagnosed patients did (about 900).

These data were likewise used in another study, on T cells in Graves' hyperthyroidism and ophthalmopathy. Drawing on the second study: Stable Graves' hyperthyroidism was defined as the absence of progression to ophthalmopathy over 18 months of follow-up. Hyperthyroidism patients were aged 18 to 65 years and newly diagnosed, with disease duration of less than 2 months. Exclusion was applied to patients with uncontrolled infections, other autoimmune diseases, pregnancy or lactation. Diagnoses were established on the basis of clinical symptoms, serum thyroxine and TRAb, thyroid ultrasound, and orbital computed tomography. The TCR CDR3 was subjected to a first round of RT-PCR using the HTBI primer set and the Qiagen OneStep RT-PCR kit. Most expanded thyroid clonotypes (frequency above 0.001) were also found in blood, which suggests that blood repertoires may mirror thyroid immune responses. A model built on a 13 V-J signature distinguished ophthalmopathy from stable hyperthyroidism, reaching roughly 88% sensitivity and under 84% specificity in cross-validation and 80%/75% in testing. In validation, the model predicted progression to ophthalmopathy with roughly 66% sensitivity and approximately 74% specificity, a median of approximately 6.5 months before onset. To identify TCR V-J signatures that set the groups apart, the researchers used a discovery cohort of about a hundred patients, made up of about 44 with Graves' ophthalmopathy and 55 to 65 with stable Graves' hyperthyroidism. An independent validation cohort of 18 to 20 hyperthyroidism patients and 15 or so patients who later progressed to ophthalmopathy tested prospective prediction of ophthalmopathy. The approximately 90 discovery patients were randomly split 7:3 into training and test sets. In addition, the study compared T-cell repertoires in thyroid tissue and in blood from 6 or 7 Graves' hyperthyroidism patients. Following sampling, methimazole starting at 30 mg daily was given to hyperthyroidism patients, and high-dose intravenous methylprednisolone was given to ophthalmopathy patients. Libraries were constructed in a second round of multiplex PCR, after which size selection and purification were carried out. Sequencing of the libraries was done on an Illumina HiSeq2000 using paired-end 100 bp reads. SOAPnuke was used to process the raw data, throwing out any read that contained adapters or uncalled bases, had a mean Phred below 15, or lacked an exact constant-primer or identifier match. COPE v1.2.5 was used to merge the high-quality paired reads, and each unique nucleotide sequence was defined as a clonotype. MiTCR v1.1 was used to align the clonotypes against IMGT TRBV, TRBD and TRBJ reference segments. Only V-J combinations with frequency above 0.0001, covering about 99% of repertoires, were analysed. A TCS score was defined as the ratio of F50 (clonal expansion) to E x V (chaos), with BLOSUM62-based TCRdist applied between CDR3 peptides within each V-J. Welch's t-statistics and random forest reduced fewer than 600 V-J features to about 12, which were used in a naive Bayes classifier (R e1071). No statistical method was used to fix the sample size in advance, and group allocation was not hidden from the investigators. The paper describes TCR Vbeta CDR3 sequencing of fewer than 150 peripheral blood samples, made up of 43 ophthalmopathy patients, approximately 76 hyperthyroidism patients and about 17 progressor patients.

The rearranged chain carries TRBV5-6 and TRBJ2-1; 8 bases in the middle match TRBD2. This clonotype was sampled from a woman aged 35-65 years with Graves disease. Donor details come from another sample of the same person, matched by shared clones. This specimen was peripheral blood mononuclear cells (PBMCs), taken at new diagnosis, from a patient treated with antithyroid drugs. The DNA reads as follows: TGTGCCAGCAGCCCGGGACTAGGGAATTATGAGCAGTTCTTC. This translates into CASSPGLGNYEQFF.